One sample yielded the 27 T cell receptor beta chains listed below, sequenced in a study of tumor-infiltrating lymphocytes in primary liver carcinoma. The researchers produced TCR beta cDNA from approximately 540 ng total RNA with a constant-region primer. Three-round nested multiplex PCR performed with slightly modified ARM-PCR produced the TCR beta libraries. The study ran its first two PCR rounds for 9 to 10 cycles each, using TRBV1-TRBV30 forward primers and a C-beta reverse primer. From the multiplex PCR reads, TCRdb called clonotypes with MiXCR, one entry per CDR3 protein. The table records more than 150,000 distinct CDR3 sequences, over 50% of them present only once. The researchers obtained blood RNA from unsorted whole blood and also extracted germline DNA. The sample was peripheral blood. These receptors all stem from a man in his forties with primary liver carcinoma and hepatitis B virus infection.

The CDR3 protein is CASREPGPQETQYF. The CDR3 region has the DNA TGTGCCAGCAGGGAACCGGGTCCACAAGAGACCCAGTACTTC. J is TRBJ2-5 and V is TRBV12-3 or TRBV12-4; D is undetermined. The CDR3 sequence is 14 residues long. Trimming took 6 bases from V and 2 from J, leaving 13 bases between them.

A word on this clonotype: The germline gene is not matched at one end of the junction; a read error may be the cause. CDR3 in amino acids: CASSSLLAGGPIGELFF. The CDR3 DNA is TGTGCTAGCAGCTCCCTTTTAGCGGGAGGGCCGATCGGGGAGCTGTTTTTT. The chain recombines TRBV11-2 with TRBJ2-2, with 11 nucleotides matching TRBD2. The CDR3 totals 17 residues. The germline CDR1 and CDR2 sequences are SGHAT and FQNNGV.

Worth noting for this clonotype: The junction shows a germline mismatch at one end, possibly a read error. V is TRBV11-2 and J is TRBJ2-1; D may be TRBD1 or TRBD2 (5 bases each). Germline lookup yields CDR1 SGHAT and CDR2 FQNNGV. There are 13 residues in the CDR3. The CDR3 DNA sequence: TGTGCTAGCAGCCACGGGACCTACGATGAGCAGTTCTTC. The encoded protein is CASSHGTYDEQFF.

Concerning this clonotype: At one end, the junction sequence differs from germline, possibly due to a read error. The CDR3 coding sequence is TGCAGCGTTTCTCCGGGACAGGGACGACACGAGCGGTACTTC. As protein: CSVSPGQGRHERYF. The V and J genes are TRBV29-1 and TRBJ2-7; 9 bases are shared with TRBD1. The CDR3 sequence is 14 residues long. Germline V gene sequence: CDR1 SQVTM, CDR2 ANQGSEA.

The chain employs TRBV6-5 and TRBJ1-1, with TRBD1 matching 7 bases. CDR1 MNHEY and CDR2 SVGAGI come from the germline V gene. The CDR3 totals 14 residues. Trimming took 6 bases from V and 5 from J; bases not matched to a gene: 9. The CDR3 DNA reads TGTGCCAGCAGCCGACAGGGAGAGGCGACTGAAGCTTTCTTT. Translated, it gives CASSRQGEATEAFF.

This clonotype was counted at least ten times. The genes are TRBV5-4 and TRBJ2-5; 8 bases agree with TRBD1. The CDR3 has 16 residues. V lost 10 bases, J lost 5 bases, and 19 bases stayed unmatched. Germline CDR1 reads SGHNT; CDR2 reads YYREEE (reference sequence). CDR3 coding DNA: TGTGCCGCCTCCTCCCCTCCCGGGCAGGGGGCTGAGACCCAGTACTTC. Translating gives CAASSPPGQGAETQYF. The full variable domain, its missing parts supplied by reference TRBV5-4 and TRBJ2-5, is ETGVTQSPTHLIKTRGQQVTLRCSSQSGHNTVSWYQQALGQGPQFIFQYYREEENGRGNFPPRFSGLQFPNYSSELNVNALELDDSALYLCAASSPPGQGAETQYFGPGTRLLVL.

This rearrangement joins TRBV10-3 to TRBJ2-1, with 10 bases fitting TRBD2. There are 14 residues in the CDR3. CDR1 is ENHRY and CDR2 is SYGVKD in the germline V gene. With 10 bases clipped from V and 8 bases from J, the junction kept 11 bases outside the gene matches. The CDR3 sequence: CATRTSGATDEQFF. DNA of the CDR3: TGTGCCACCCGAACTAGCGGGGCGACGGATGAGCAGTTCTTC.

Details on this clonotype: At one of its ends the junction is not consistent with the germline gene, which may arise from a read error. The chain joins TRBV6-5 to TRBJ1-4; D is ambiguous. The CDR3 extends over 17 amino acids. CDR1 and CDR2 (germline): MNHEY, SVGAGI. The CDR3 region has the DNA TGTGCCAGCAGTTACTATTGGAATTCGGCGCTTAATGAAAAACTATTTTTT. This gives the protein CASSYYWNSALNEKLFF.

Concerning this clonotype itself: At one end, the junction sequence differs from germline, possibly due to a read error. The V call is TRBV5-1, the J call TRBJ2-1, with D perhaps TRBD1 (5 bases). Per germline, CDR1 SGHRS and CDR2 YFSETQ. The CDR3 is made up of 15 amino acids. DNA for the CDR3: TGCGCCAGCGGCTTGGCCTCGAACAGGCACAATGAGCAGTTCTTC. Translated: CASGLASNRHNEQFF.

On this clonotype: Compared with germline, one end of the junction differs, possibly owing to a read error. This chain links TRBV12-5 with TRBJ2-3; no clear D gene. The CDR3 is 16 amino acids. The V gene's germline CDR1 is LGHNT and CDR2 FRNRAP. The CDR3 here is CASARFIRGITYTQYF. The CDR3 coding sequence is TGTGCTAGTGCCAGGTTTATACGTGGGATCACATATACGCAGTATTTT.

The table lists this clonotype with many counts. The chain has TRBV6-5 and TRBJ2-5; 8 bases line up with TRBD1. Germline lookup yields CDR1 MNHEY and CDR2 SVGAGI. The CDR3 loop spans 14 amino acids. Trimming took 4 bases from V and 5 from J; bases not matched to a gene: 6. CDR3 nucleotides: TGTGCCAGCAGTTCATATACAGGGGGGGAGACCCAGTACTTC. Protein product: CASSSYTGGETQYF.

The chain recombines TRBV10-2 with TRBJ1-1; D unresolved. The CDR3 is made up of 13 amino acids. Trimming took off 5 bases at V and 2 bases at J, with 9 bases between the two ends. The germline gives CDR1 WSHSY, CDR2 SAAADI. The CDR3 region has the DNA TGCGCCAGCAGTTCGGGCTCCAACACTGAAGCTTTCTTT. It yields the protein CASSSGSNTEAFF.

This clonotype appeared a few times. A much larger clone differs by one base, so this may be a read error. The CDR3 sequence: CASGLVRRAYEQYF. The CDR3 DNA reads TGTGCCAGCGGCTTAGTAAGGAGGGCCTACGAGCAGTACTTC. V usage is TRBV11-2 and J usage is TRBJ2-7, with D possibly being TRBD2 (6 bases). Germline CDR1 is SGHAT and CDR2 is FQNNGV. This CDR3 spans 14 amino acids.

J is TRBJ2-3 and V is TRBV6-6, with TRBD1 identical over 9 bases. The CDR3 contains 15 residues. Trimming took 6 bases from V and 8 from J; bases not matched to a gene: 12. Germline lookup yields CDR1 MNHNY and CDR2 SVGAGI (reference sequence). The CDR3 spells CASSKQGAQAGTQYF. CDR3 DNA sequence: TGTGCCAGCAGCAAACAGGGGGCGCAGGCTGGTACGCAGTATTTT.

Concerning this clonotype: Since no conserved phenylalanine or tryptophan closes the CDR3, a read error is the likely cause. The chain is built from TRBV4-1 and TRBJ2-1; TRBD2 matches 13 bases. V shed 1 base and J 7 bases; nucleotides not matched to a gene: 7. The CDR3 contains 17 residues. CDR1 is MGHRA, CDR2 YSYEKL, per germline. The chain's CDR3 is CASSQGMLGLAGNEQFL. CDR3 nucleotides: TGCGCCAGCAGCCAAGGAATGTTGGGACTAGCGGGGAATGAGCAGTTCTTA.

The V gene is TRBV4-1, the J gene TRBJ2-7, with 10 nucleotides matching TRBD1. Germline values: CDR1 MGHRA, CDR2 YSYEKL. The CDR3 extends over 17 amino acids. The trim removed 4 bases at V and 4 bases at J, leaving 13 bases unmatched. The CDR3 DNA reads as TGCGCCAGCAGCCGTAACTTACTTGGGGACAGGGGTTACGAGCAGTACTTC. Protein sequence: CASSRNLLGDRGYEQYF.

This clonotype was seen a handful of times. The V call is TRBV29-1, the J call TRBJ1-5; D is unresolved. Looked up from germline, CDR1 is SQVTM and CDR2 is ANQGSEA. V was shortened by 4 bases and J by 5 bases, with 6 bases between the two germline ends. CDR3 size: 11 residues. CDR3 sequence: CSVGWDQPQHF. CDR3 DNA sequence: TGCAGCGTTGGCTGGGATCAGCCCCAGCATTTT. Based on the CDR3 plus reference TRBV29-1 and TRBJ1-5, the full variable domain is SAVISQKPSRDICQRGTSLTIQCQVDSQVTMMFWYRQQPGQSLTLIATANQGSEATYESGFVIDKFPISRPNLTFSTLTVSNMSPEDSSIYLCSVGWDQPQHFGDGTRLSIL.

This clonotype has just a few counts. No conserved phenylalanine or tryptophan ends this CDR3, so it is likely a read error. The DNA is omitted, as the CDR3 cannot be located on it reliably, and the CDR3 follows TCRdb's listing. The rearrangement uses TRBV6-1 and TRBJ2-7; the DNA was not used to check the table's D call, TRBD1. Germline V CDR1 and CDR2: MNHNS, SASEGT. The CDR3 comprises 11 residues, both ends counted. This CDR3 reads CASSDGAGSES.

This clonotype was seen only a few times. The chain joins TRBV28 to TRBJ1-4; 9 positions match TRBD1. J gave up 8 bases and V 6 bases, and 10 bases lay outside the gene matches. This CDR3 is 15 amino acids long. Germline V gene lookup returns CDR1 MDHEN and CDR2 SYDVKM. CDR3 sequence reads: CASRLGQGKGEKLFF. In DNA, the CDR3 is TGTGCCAGCAGGCTCGGACAGGGGAAAGGGGAAAAACTGTTTTTT.

Concerning this clonotype: The junction departs from germline at one end; a sequencing error may be responsible. The CDR3 DNA reads TGCGCCAACAGCTTGGCAGGGTCCTACGAGCAGTACTTC. It translates to CANSLAGSYEQYF. This rearrangement joins TRBV5-1 to TRBJ2-7, with a possible D match to TRBD1 (5 bases). Germline values: CDR1 SGHRS, CDR2 YFSETQ. This CDR3 contains 13 residues.

Turning to this clonotype: A read error may account for a junction end that differs from germline. CDR3: CASSSPGLAYF. The CDR3 nucleotides read TGTGCTAGCAGTTCTCCGGGACTAGCATACTTC. This chain connects TRBV6-1 to TRBJ2-7, with 9 bases fitting TRBD2. CDR1 and CDR2 (germline): MNHNS, SASEGT. The CDR3 length is 11 residues.

In regard to this clonotype: One end of the junction fails to match germline, which may point to a read error. This chain links TRBV11-2 with TRBJ2-1, with D possibly being TRBD2 (5 bases). The CDR3 sequence is 14 residues long. Germline V lookup: CDR1 SGHAT, CDR2 FQNNGV. CDR3 region: CASSQTTVYNEQFF. The CDR3 DNA sequence: TGTGCCAGCAGCCAGACTACTGTGTACAATGAACAGTTCTTC.

On this clonotype: A much larger clone is a single base away; this may be a read error. This sequence joins TRBV4-1 and TRBJ2-1, with 8 bases aligning to TRBD1. Trimming at V came to 4 bases and at J to 0 bases, leaving 5 bases not matched to a gene. The germline gives CDR1 MGHRA, CDR2 YSYEKL. The CDR3 is 16 amino acids. This CDR3 reads CASSPTGAGSYNEQFF. Written as DNA, the CDR3 is TGCGCCAGCAGCCCGACAGGGGCTGGCTCCTACAATGAGCAGTTCTTC.

V is TRBV6-5 and J is TRBJ2-1, with 9 bases lining up with TRBD2. CDR1 MNHEY and CDR2 SVGAGI come from the germline V gene. Trimming at V came to 7 bases and at J to 7 bases, leaving 11 bases not matched to a gene. CDR3 length: 15 residues. In DNA, the CDR3 is TGTGCCAGCAAAGAGAAGCTAGCGGGAATAAATGAGCAGTTCTTC. Its translation: CASKEKLAGINEQFF.

This clonotype has a single count. This could be a read error, since a much larger clone is one nucleotide away. The chain employs TRBV11-1 and TRBJ1-1, with unresolved D. The CDR3 length is 12 residues. Trimming took 2 bases from V and 3 from J, leaving 4 bases between them. The germline gives CDR1 SGHAT, CDR2 FQDESV (reference sequence). This CDR3 is CASSLPYTEAFF. As DNA, the CDR3 is TGTGCCAGCAGCTTACCCTACACTGAAGCTTTCTTT.

Note on this clonotype: The junction departs from germline at one end; a sequencing error may be responsible. The chain uses TRBV11-2 and TRBJ2-1; D remains unclear. Germline assignment: CDR1 SGHAT and CDR2 FQNNGV. The CDR3 runs to 18 residues. CDR3 sequence: CTSCLRVGSPDPYNEQFF. Written as DNA, the CDR3 is TGTACCAGCTGCTTAAGGGTGGGCTCCCCGGACCCTTACAATGAGCAGTTCTTC.

V is TRBV6-5 and J is TRBJ2-3; 10 bases match TRBD2. This CDR3 comprises 17 residues. Germline CDR1 MNHEY, CDR2 SVGAGI. J was trimmed by 2 bases and V by 1 base; bases with no gene match: 6. The CDR3 nucleotides are TGTGCCAGCAGTTACTGGACTAGCGGAACCCACACAGATACGCAGTATTTT. This translates into CASSYWTSGTHTDTQYF.